This T cell receptor beta chain was identified in a study of vaccination effects on CD4 cells after COVID-19. Concerning this clone: Its matching antigen is unknown.

Expansion of antigen-specific CD4+ T cells with viral peptide pools was carried out by the ViraFEST assay before sequencing. When around nine days of culture had elapsed, CD4+ T cells were isolated. Each participant was administered two doses of either the BNT162b2 or the mRNA-1273 vaccine. Roughly 2.1 million PBMC per well received about 9.6 IU/ml IL-2 and 9.5 to 10 ug/ml peptides in culture. IL-2 medium supplanted half the medium on days 3 and 7. The assay was immunoSEQ multiplex PCR, and TCRdb's table has in-frame clones only and misses some. Seen here are 60,000 to 90,000 clones, 75% to 85% observed once, and the top ten hold 1% to 1.5%. The study's findings and limits: Only a few convalescent patients and no early post-infection timepoints featured in the study.

This sequence was found in a human donor who received a COVID-19 vaccine. Sequenced here: CD4+ T cells from PBMCs cultured with HCoV-229E spike peptides, sampled after COVID-19 vaccination.

The CDR3 protein is CASSRGRSDQPQHF. The CDR3, as DNA: TGTGCCAGCAGCAGGGGTAGGTCGGATCAGCCCCAGCATTTT. V gene TRBV19 combines with J gene TRBJ1-5; maybe TRBD1 (6 bases). The CDR3 totals 14 residues. Trimming stripped 9 bases from V and 5 bases from J, with 17 bases between. In germline, CDR1 is LNHDA, CDR2 SQIVND (reference sequence).